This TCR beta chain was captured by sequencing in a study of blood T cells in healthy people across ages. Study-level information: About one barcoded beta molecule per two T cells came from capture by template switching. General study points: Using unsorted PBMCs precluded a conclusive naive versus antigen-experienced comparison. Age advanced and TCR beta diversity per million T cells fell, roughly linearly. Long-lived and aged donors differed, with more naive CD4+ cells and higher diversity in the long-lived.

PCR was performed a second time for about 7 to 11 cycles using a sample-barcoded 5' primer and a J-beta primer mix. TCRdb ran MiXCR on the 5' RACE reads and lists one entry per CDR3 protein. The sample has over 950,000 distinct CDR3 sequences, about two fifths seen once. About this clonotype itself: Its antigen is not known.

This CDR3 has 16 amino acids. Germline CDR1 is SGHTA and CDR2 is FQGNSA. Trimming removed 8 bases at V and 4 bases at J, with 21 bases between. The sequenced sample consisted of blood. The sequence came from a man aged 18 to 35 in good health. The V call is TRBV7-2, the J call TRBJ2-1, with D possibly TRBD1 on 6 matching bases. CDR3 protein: CASSSRDNRLYNEQFF. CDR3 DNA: TGTGCCAGCTCTTCCCGGGACAACCGACTGTACAATGAGCAGTTCTTC. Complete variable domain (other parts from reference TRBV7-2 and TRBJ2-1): GAGVSQSPSNKVTEKGKDVELRCDPISGHTALYWYRQSLGQGLEFLIYFQGNSAPDKSGLPSDRFSAERTGGSVSTLTIQRTQQEDSAVYLCASSSRDNRLYNEQFFGPGTRLTVL.